Listed here is a single T cell receptor (beta chain). The entry originates in a study of cytomegalovirus exposure and HLA in healthy donors. Measured with immunoSEQ multiplex PCR; TCRdb has only the in-frame clones, and not every one. The data contain under 400,000 clones, 88% of them singletons. Germline CDR1 reads SEHNR; CDR2 reads FQNEAQ (reference sequence). CDR3 size: 17 residues. V was shortened by 2 bases and J by 2 bases, with 18 bases between the two germline ends. The genes are TRBV7-9 and TRBJ2-5; D is perhaps TRBD2 (6 bases). The TCR originated in a young man in good health and CMV-seronegative. Sequencing was done on a sample of PBMCs. CDR3 bases: TGTGCCAGCAGCTTACTGGGGGGAGAGAAATTTCAAGAGACCCAGTACTTC. As protein: CASSLLGGEKFQETQYF.